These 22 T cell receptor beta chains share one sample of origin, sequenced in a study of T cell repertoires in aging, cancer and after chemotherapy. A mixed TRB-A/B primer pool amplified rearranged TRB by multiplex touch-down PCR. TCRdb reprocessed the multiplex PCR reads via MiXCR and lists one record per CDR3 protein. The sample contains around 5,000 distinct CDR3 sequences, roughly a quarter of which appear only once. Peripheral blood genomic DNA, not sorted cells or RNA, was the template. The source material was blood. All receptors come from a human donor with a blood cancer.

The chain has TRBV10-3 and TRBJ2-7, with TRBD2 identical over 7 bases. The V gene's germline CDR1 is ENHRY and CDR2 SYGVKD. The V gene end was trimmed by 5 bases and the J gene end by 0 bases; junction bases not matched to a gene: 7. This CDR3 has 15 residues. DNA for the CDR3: TGTGCCATCAGTTATATAGCGGGCAGCTCCTACGAGCAGTACTTC. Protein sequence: CAISYIAGSSYEQYF.

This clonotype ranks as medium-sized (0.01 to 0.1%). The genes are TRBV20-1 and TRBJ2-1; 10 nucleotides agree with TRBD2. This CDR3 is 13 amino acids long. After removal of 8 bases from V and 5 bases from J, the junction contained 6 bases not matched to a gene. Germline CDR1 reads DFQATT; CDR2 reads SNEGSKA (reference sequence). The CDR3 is CSIKGLADNEQFF. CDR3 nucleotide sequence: TGCAGTATCAAAGGACTAGCGGACAATGAGCAGTTCTTC.

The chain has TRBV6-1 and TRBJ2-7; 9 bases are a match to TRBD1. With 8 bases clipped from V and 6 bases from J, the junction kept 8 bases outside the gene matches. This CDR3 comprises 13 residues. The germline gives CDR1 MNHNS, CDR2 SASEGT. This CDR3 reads CASAGTGKSEQYF. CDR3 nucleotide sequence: TGTGCCAGCGCCGGGACAGGGAAAAGCGAGCAGTACTTC.

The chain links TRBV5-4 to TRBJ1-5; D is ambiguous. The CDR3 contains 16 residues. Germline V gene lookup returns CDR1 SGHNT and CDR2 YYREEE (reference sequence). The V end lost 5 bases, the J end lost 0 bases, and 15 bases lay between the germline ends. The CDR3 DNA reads TGTGCCAGCAGATTAGGGCCAGCGTATAGCAATCAGCCCCAGCATTTT. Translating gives CASRLGPAYSNQPQHF.

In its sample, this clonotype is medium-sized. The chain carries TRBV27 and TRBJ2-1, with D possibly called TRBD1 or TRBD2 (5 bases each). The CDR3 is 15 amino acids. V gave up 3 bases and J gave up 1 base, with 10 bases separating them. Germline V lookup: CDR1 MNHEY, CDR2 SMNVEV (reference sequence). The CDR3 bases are TGTGCCAGCAGTTTGGGGGTTGAGTCCTACAATGAGCAGTTCTTC. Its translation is CASSLGVESYNEQFF.

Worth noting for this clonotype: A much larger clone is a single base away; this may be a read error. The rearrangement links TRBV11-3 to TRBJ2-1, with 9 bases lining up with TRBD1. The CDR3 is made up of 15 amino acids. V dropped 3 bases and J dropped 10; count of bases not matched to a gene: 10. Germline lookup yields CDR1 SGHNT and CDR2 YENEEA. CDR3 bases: TGTGCCAGCAGCTTTCCCGACAGGGGGAGGAACGAGCAGTTCTTC. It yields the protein CASSFPDRGRNEQFF.

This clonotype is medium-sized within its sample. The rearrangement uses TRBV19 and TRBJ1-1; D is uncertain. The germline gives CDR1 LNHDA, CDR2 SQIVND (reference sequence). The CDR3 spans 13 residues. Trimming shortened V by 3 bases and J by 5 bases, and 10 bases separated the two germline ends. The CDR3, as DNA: TGTGCCAGTAGTATTGCGGCTACGACTGAAGCTTTCTTT. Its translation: CASSIAATTEAFF.

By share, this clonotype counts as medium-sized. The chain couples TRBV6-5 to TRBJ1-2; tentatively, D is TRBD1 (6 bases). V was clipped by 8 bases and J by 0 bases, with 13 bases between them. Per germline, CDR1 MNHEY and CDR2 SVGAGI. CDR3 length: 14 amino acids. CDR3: CASGRDIANYGYTF. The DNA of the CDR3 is TGTGCCAGCGGCCGGGACATAGCTAACTATGGCTACACCTTC.

CDR3 residues: CASSLATVSNQPQHF. The DNA for the CDR3 is TGTGCCAGCAGCTTGGCTACAGTCAGCAATCAGCCCCAGCATTTT. The chain is built from TRBV5-8 and TRBJ1-5; D remains unclear. CDR1 is SGHTS and CDR2 is YDEGEE in the germline V gene. The V end lost 0 bases, the J end lost 1 base, and 8 bases lay between the germline ends. This CDR3 is 15 amino acids long.

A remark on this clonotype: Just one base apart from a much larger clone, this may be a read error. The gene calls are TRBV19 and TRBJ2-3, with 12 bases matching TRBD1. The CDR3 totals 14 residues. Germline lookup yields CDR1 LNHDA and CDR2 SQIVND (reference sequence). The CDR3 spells CVSRDRGREDTQYF. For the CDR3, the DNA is TGTGTCTCCCGGGACAGGGGGCGAGAAGATACGCAGTATTTT. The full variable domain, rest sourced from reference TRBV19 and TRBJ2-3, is DGGITQSPKYLFRKEGQNVTLSCEQNLNHDAMYWYRQDPGQGLRLIYYSQIVNDFQKGDIAEGYSVSREKKESFPLTVTSAQKNPTAFYLCVSRDRGREDTQYFGPGTRLTVL.

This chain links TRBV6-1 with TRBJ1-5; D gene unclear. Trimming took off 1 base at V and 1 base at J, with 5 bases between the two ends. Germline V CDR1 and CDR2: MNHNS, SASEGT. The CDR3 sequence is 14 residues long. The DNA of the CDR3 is TGTGCCAGCAGTGAAGTGGAGAGCAATCAGCCCCAGCATTTT. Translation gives CASSEVESNQPQHF.

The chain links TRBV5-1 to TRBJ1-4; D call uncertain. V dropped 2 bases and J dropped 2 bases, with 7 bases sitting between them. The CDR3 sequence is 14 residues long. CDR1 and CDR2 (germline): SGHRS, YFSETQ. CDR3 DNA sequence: TGCGCCAGCAGCTTAACTATTACTAATGAAAAACTGTTTTTT. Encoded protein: CASSLTITNEKLFF.

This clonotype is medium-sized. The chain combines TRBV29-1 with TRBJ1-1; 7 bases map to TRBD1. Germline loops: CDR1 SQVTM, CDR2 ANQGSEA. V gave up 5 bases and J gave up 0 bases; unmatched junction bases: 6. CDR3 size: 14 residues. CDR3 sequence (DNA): TGCAGCGTTAAGGGACAGTACATGAACACTGAAGCTTTCTTT. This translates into CSVKGQYMNTEAFF.

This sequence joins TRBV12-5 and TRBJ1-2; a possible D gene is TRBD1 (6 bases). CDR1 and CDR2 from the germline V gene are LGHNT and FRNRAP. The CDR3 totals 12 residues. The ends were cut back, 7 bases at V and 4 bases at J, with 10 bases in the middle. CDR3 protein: CASAQDSYGYTF. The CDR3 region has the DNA TGTGCTAGTGCTCAGGACAGCTATGGCTACACCTTC. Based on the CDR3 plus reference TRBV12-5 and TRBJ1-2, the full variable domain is DARVTQTPRHKVTEMGQEVTMRCQPILGHNTVFWYRQTMMQGLELLAYFRNRAPLDDSGMPKDRFSAEMPDATLATLKIQPSEPRDSAVYFCASAQDSYGYTFGSGTRLTVV.

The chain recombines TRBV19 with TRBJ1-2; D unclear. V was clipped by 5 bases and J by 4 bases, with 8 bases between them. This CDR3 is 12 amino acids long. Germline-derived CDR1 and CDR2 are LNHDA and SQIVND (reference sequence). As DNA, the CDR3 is TGTGCCAGTAGTGCCCGAATCTATGGCTACACCTTC. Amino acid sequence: CASSARIYGYTF. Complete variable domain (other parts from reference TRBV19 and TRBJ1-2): DGGITQSPKYLFRKEGQNVTLSCEQNLNHDAMYWYRQDPGQGLRLIYYSQIVNDFQKGDIAEGYSVSREKKESFPLTVTSAQKNPTAFYLCASSARIYGYTFGSGTRLTVV.

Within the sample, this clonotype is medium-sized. This CDR3 is CASSFSGSYEQYF. CDR3 nucleotides: TGTGCCAGCAGCTTTAGCGGATCCTACGAGCAGTACTTC. This sequence joins TRBV5-4 and TRBJ2-7; possible D gene TRBD2, 6 bases. Per the germline V gene, CDR1 is SGHNT and CDR2 is YYREEE (reference sequence). This CDR3 comprises 13 residues. V was clipped by 2 bases and J by 1 base, with 7 bases between them.

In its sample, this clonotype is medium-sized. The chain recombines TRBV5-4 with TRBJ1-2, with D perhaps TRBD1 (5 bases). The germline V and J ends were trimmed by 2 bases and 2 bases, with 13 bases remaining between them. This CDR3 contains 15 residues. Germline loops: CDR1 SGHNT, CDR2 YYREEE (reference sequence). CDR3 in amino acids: CASSFQGTANYGYTF. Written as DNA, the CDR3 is TGTGCCAGCAGCTTTCAGGGCACGGCAAACTATGGCTACACCTTC.

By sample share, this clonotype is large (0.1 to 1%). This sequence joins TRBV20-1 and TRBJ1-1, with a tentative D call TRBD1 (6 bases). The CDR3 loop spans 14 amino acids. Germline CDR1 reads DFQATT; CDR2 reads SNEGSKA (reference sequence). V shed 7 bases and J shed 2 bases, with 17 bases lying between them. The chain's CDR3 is CSVKSSDSNTEAFF. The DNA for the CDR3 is TGCAGTGTCAAGTCCTCGGACAGTAACACTGAAGCTTTCTTT.

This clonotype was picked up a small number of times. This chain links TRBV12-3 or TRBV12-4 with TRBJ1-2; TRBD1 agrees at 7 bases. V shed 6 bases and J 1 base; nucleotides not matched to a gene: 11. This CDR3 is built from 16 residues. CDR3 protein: CASRGGTTGSNYGYTF. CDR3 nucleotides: TGTGCCAGCAGAGGGGGCACGACAGGCAGTAACTATGGCTACACCTTC.

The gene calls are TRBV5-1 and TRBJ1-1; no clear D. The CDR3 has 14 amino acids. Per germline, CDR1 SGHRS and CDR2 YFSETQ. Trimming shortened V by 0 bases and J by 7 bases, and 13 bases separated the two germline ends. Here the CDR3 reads CASSLAQVGDEAFF. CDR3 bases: TGCGCCAGCAGCTTGGCGCAGGTGGGCGATGAAGCTTTCTTT.

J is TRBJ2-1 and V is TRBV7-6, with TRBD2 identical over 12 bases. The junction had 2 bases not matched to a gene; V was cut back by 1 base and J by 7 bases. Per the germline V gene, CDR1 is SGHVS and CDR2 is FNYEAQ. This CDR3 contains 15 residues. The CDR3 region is CASSLDGLAGNEQFF. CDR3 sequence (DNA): TGTGCCAGCAGCTTAGACGGACTAGCGGGAAATGAGCAGTTCTTC.

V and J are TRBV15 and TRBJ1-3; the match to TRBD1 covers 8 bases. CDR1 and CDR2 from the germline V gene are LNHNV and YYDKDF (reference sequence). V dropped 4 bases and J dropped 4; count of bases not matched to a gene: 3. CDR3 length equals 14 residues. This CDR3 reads CATSTGTGGNTIYF. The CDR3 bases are TGTGCCACCAGCACCGGGACAGGAGGAAACACCATATATTTT.